The 22 T cell receptor beta chains in this list originate from one sample, sequenced in a study of T cell clones after liver transplantation. Using immunoSEQ multiplex PCR, the repertoire was profiled, and TCRdb retains in-frame clones only, with some absent. The data show over 55,000 clones, about 73% seen once. Specimen: CD4+ T cells from blood, collected at the approximately 16-month timepoint. These receptors all come from a human patient who received a liver transplant. Some T cells may be the graft donor's.

The gene calls are TRBV19 and TRBJ2-7, with D perhaps matching TRBD1 or TRBD2 (6 bases each). V lost 6 bases to trimming and J lost 2 bases, with 20 bases between them. CDR1 and CDR2 (germline): LNHDA, SQIVND (reference sequence). The CDR3 loop spans 16 amino acids. The CDR3 sequence is CASSDQGGTDTYEQYF. The CDR3 bases are TGTGCCAGTAGCGACCAAGGGGGGACCGATACCTACGAGCAGTACTTC.

This clone is labeled as medium-sized. The rearrangement uses TRBV18 and TRBJ1-1; tentatively, D is TRBD1 (5 bases). CDR3 size: 13 residues. Germline V gene lookup returns CDR1 KGHSH and CDR2 LQKENI. The ends were cut back, 7 bases at V and 3 bases at J, with 12 bases in the middle. The CDR3 DNA is TGTGCCAGCTTGTTGGGGGGTGACACTGAAGCTTTCTTT. Translated, it gives CASLLGGDTEAFF.

The CDR3 DNA reads TGTGCCAGTAGCCCGTCCGGGACTGAAGCTAACTATGGCTACACCTTC. Amino acid sequence: CASSPSGTEANYGYTF. The V call is TRBV19, the J call TRBJ1-2; possible D gene TRBD1, 5 bases. The CDR3 is 16 residues long. Germline lookup yields CDR1 LNHDA and CDR2 SQIVND (reference sequence). Trimming shortened V by 6 bases and J by 0 bases, and 17 bases separated the two germline ends.

This chain joins TRBV28 and TRBJ1-5; 9 bases fit TRBD1. Per germline, CDR1 MDHEN and CDR2 SYDVKM. The V gene end was trimmed by 6 bases and the J gene end by 7 bases; junction bases not matched to a gene: 10. The CDR3 covers 15 residues. The CDR3 is CASSSTGGGRQPQHF. CDR3 DNA: TGTGCCAGCAGCTCGACAGGGGGTGGGAGGCAGCCCCAGCATTTT.

This clone was observed a handful of times. The chain links TRBV5-4 to TRBJ2-5; 13 bases align to TRBD2. The V gene end was trimmed by 0 bases and the J gene end by 1 base; junction bases not matched to a gene: 0. Germline loops: CDR1 SGHNT, CDR2 YYREEE (reference sequence). The CDR3 runs to 16 residues. CDR3 amino acids: CASSLGTSGGQETQYF. CDR3 DNA: TGTGCCAGCAGCTTGGGGACTAGCGGGGGCCAAGAGACCCAGTACTTC.

The chain uses TRBV19 and TRBJ2-2; a possible D gene is TRBD1 (6 bases). Germline loops: CDR1 LNHDA, CDR2 SQIVND (reference sequence). Trimming shortened V by 3 bases and J by 3 bases, and 11 bases separated the two germline ends. This CDR3 has 15 residues. CDR3 loop: CASSIAQGHTGELFF. The DNA for the CDR3 is TGTGCCAGTAGTATTGCACAGGGCCACACCGGGGAGCTGTTTTTT.

The chain links TRBV11-2 to TRBJ2-3; 11 positions match TRBD2. Per the germline V gene, CDR1 is SGHAT and CDR2 is FQNNGV. There are 17 residues in the CDR3. J was trimmed by 0 bases and V by 3 bases; bases with no gene match: 5. The CDR3 nucleotides read TGTGCCAGCAGCTTCGGGACTAGCGGAACTAGCACAGATACGCAGTATTTT. Its protein product is CASSFGTSGTSTDTQYF.

This clone showed up many times. V is TRBV27 and J is TRBJ1-2; TRBD1 aligns across 9 bases. The CDR3 has 15 amino acids. Germline lookup yields CDR1 MNHEY and CDR2 SMNVEV (reference sequence). V was clipped by 6 bases and J by 7 bases; unmatched bases: 12. DNA of the CDR3: TGTGCCAGCAGACGAGAATTACAGGGGGCGGGTGGCTACACCTTC. Its translation is CASRRELQGAGGYTF.

The gene calls are TRBV7-9 and TRBJ1-6; the match to TRBD1 covers 7 bases. V lost 1 base to trimming and J lost 6 bases; unmatched junction nucleotides: 3. The V gene's germline CDR1 is SEHNR and CDR2 FQNEAQ (reference sequence). The CDR3 length is 15 residues. CDR3 bases: TGTGCCAGCAGCTTAGACGGGACAGTTAATTCACCCCTCCACTTT. Its protein product is CASSLDGTVNSPLHF.

The chain combines TRBV19 with TRBJ1-5; D may be TRBD1 (6 bases). Trimming cost V 4 bases and J 3 bases, with 10 bases left between them. Germline loops: CDR1 LNHDA, CDR2 SQIVND (reference sequence). This CDR3 region has 14 residues. The CDR3 bases are TGTGCCAGTAGTAACGGACAGATCAATCAGCCCCAGCATTTT. This translates into CASSNGQINQPQHF. Drawing the rest from reference TRBV19 and TRBJ1-5, the complete variable domain is DGGITQSPKYLFRKEGQNVTLSCEQNLNHDAMYWYRQDPGQGLRLIYYSQIVNDFQKGDIAEGYSVSREKKESFPLTVTSAQKNPTAFYLCASSNGQINQPQHFGDGTRLSIL.

This chain joins TRBV5-4 and TRBJ2-3; the match to TRBD2 covers 8 bases. The germline gives CDR1 SGHNT, CDR2 YYREEE (reference sequence). Trimming at V came to 4 bases and at J to 0 bases, leaving 1 base not matched to a gene. The CDR3 extends over 14 amino acids. This CDR3 is CASSASGSTDTQYF. In DNA form, the CDR3 reads TGTGCCAGCAGCGCTAGCGGGAGCACAGATACGCAGTATTTT. The variable domain in full, completed from reference TRBV5-4 and TRBJ2-3, reads ETGVTQSPTHLIKTRGQQVTLRCSSQSGHNTVSWYQQALGQGPQFIFQYYREEENGRGNFPPRFSGLQFPNYSSELNVNALELDDSALYLCASSASGSTDTQYFGPGTRLTVL.

The gene calls are TRBV6-5 and TRBJ2-5; D may correspond to TRBD1 or TRBD2 (6 bases each). The germline V gene encodes CDR1 MNHEY and CDR2 SVGAGI. V lost 3 bases, J lost 5 bases, and 10 bases lay in between. The CDR3 covers 13 residues. The CDR3 protein is CASSYGGPETQYF. The CDR3, as DNA: TGTGCCAGCAGTTATGGGGGGCCGGAGACCCAGTACTTC.

The rearrangement joins TRBV5-8 to TRBJ1-4, with a weak D call TRBD1 (5 bases). V shed 4 bases and J shed 7 bases, with 17 bases lying between them. CDR3 size: 15 residues. Germline values: CDR1 SGHTS, CDR2 YDEGEE. The CDR3 DNA follows: TGTGCCAGCAGCCTCGGTACGCAGGGTGGTGAAAAACTGTTTTTT. Translated: CASSLGTQGGEKLFF.

This chain joins TRBV10-3 and TRBJ2-7; D may be TRBD1 (7 bases). This CDR3 region has 15 residues. Germline CDR1 and CDR2: ENHRY and SYGVKD. V lost 2 bases to trimming and J lost 0 bases, with 11 bases between them. The CDR3 region is CAISEQGGASYEQYV. The CDR3 coding sequence is TGTGCCATCAGTGAGCAGGGGGGAGCCTCCTACGAGCAGTACGTC.

The chain employs TRBV5-1 and TRBJ1-4, with 7 bases that match TRBD1. The CDR3 consists of 13 residues. Germline CDR1 is SGHRS and CDR2 is YFSETQ. V lost 4 bases to trimming and J lost 7 bases; unmatched junction nucleotides: 4. The CDR3 reads CASSQDRVEKLFF. The DNA for the CDR3 is TGCGCCAGCAGCCAAGACAGGGTTGAAAAACTGTTTTTT.

This clone was counted a single time. The chain carries TRBV18 and TRBJ1-1; no definite D call. The V end lost 5 bases, the J end lost 5 bases, and 12 bases lay between the germline ends. Germline V gene data show CDR1 as KGHSH and CDR2 as LQKENI. CDR3 length: 13 amino acids. In DNA form, the CDR3 reads TGTGCCAGCTCATCAGTTCAAGGGACTGAAGCTTTCTTT. This codes for CASSSVQGTEAFF. Combining the CDR3 with reference TRBV18 and TRBJ1-1 gives the whole variable domain NAGVMQNPRHLVRRRGQEARLRCSPMKGHSHVYWYRQLPEEGLKFMVYLQKENIIDESGMPKERFSAEFPKEGPSILRIQQVVRGDSAAYFCASSSVQGTEAFFGQGTRLTVV.

The J gene is TRBJ2-3, the V gene TRBV2; no clear D gene. CDR3 size: 15 residues. Germline lookup yields CDR1 SNHLY and CDR2 FYNNEI. Trimming removed 6 bases at V and 0 bases at J, with 13 bases between. CDR3 bases: TGTGCCAGCAGGAAAAAAGCTTGGAGCACAGATACGCAGTATTTT. Its translation: CASRKKAWSTDTQYF.

The V gene is TRBV30, the J gene TRBJ2-1, with D tentatively TRBD1 (5 bases). Germline V gene lookup returns CDR1 GTSNPN and CDR2 SVGIG (reference sequence). This CDR3 has 11 residues. V shed 3 bases and J shed 5 bases, with 5 bases lying between them. The DNA of the CDR3 is TGTGCCTGGAGAGGGGACAATGAGCAGTTCTTC. It encodes CAWRGDNEQFF.

This clone was seen once. The chain recombines TRBV7-6 with TRBJ2-5; 10 bases are a match to TRBD2. Unmatched junction bases numbered 14, after V lost 2 bases and J lost 5 bases. The CDR3 is 18 amino acids. The germline CDR1 and CDR2 sequences are SGHVS and FNYEAQ. CDR3 region: CASSLRVAGGAEAETQYF. The CDR3 DNA reads as TGTGCCAGCAGCTTAAGGGTAGCGGGGGGCGCCGAGGCGGAGACCCAGTACTTC.

The chain employs TRBV7-9 and TRBJ2-3; tentatively, D is TRBD1 or TRBD2 (5 bases each). CDR1 is SEHNR and CDR2 is FQNEAQ in the germline V gene (reference sequence). V was pared by 5 bases and J by 1 base, with 10 bases between. The length of the CDR3 is 14 residues. As DNA, the CDR3 is TGTGCCAGCAGCCCGCGAGGGGGCACAGATACGCAGTATTTT. Its protein product is CASSPRGGTDTQYF.

The chain uses TRBV9 and TRBJ2-1; D unclear. Germline V gives CDR1 SGDLS, CDR2 YYNGEE. The CDR3 totals 15 residues. The V and J ends lost 1 base and 5 bases respectively, with 13 bases between them. CDR3 loop: CASSVRSDQHNEQFF. CDR3 nucleotides: TGTGCCAGCAGCGTAAGGTCGGACCAACACAATGAGCAGTTCTTC.

The rearrangement uses TRBV20-1 and TRBJ2-1; no definite D call. This CDR3 spans 11 amino acids. Germline V lookup: CDR1 DFQATT, CDR2 SNEGSKA (reference sequence). Trimming pared 4 bases from V and 6 bases from J, leaving 7 bases between. CDR3 amino acids: CSAISPNEQFF. CDR3 nucleotide sequence: TGCAGTGCTATATCCCCCAATGAGCAGTTCTTC.